This T cell receptor beta chain is from a study of blood T cell repertoires in COVID-19 (dated by TCRdb to 2018 to 2021). At the level of the whole study: Samples from collaborators originated in the United States, Italy and Spain and spanned both the acute and convalescent phases of COVID-19. The prospective study material was composed of cDNA or gDNA derived from T cells, B-cell-depleted T cells, or PBMCs. Subjects who had been exposed to COVID-19, were actively infected with it, or had recovered from it provided the deeply sampled blood TCRbeta repertoires that made up the dataset. The repertoires were released in a freely available public database intended as a resource for research on the immune response to SARS-CoV-2. The samples were drawn from the first 160 participants of the ongoing ImmuneRACE study and from about 1,200 subjects provided by 6 global collaborators. A de-identified subject ID, COVID-19 status, age in years and sex were almost always included in the sample metadata. HLA class I and class II types, where available, came from metadata supplied by the sample provider rather than from assay-based typing.

TCRbeta CDR3 regions were amplified from genomic DNA using the immunoSEQ Assay, a bias-controlled multiplex PCR. In the authors' own workflow: The number of nucleated cells in each sample was estimated from the amplification of reference gene primers within the assay. To quantify the absolute abundance of each unique TCRbeta CDR3 rearrangement, sequence reads were collapsed and filtered. For each sample, productive Simpson clonality was calculated as the square root of Simpson's diversity index over productive rearrangements. What TCRdb holds here is the immuneACCESS table cut down to in-frame rearrangements. Part of the clones is not present; checked against another copy, under half of the missing clones reflect an unresolved V gene, and the others are unexplained. The V and J calls and clone size were taken over from that table, and D and trimming were inferred from the DNA. The sample table shows around 470,000 clones, and 89% are seen once. Roughly 0.84% of the sample is in the top ten clones.

Summary of the overall study and its limitations: The quantity of clinical and demographic metadata differed by source and by participant and was supplied without curation.

As for this clone: This clone's antigen is unknown. The input lacks base qualities; no much larger clone sits a single base away.

A distance of 6 bases separates the germline ends of V and J, which lose 1 base and 2 bases respectively. The CDR3, from cysteine to phenylalanine, totals 13 residues. The read is trimmed to its CDR3 DNA, 39 bases read in frame from base 1. CDR1 and CDR2, per the germline V gene (reference sequence), are SGHNT and YYREEE. At one collaborating source in Seattle, patients were enrolled during active infection and were followed longitudinally through the course of disease. Each collaborating institution followed its own protocols to collect whole blood in K2EDTA tubes. For TCRbeta analysis, collaborators shipped samples in one of three forms: frozen whole blood, isolated PBMCs, or DNA extracted from either of those sample types.

The sample taken for sequencing was peripheral blood. This chain is built from TRBV5-4 and TRBJ2-5; a weak D assignment points to TRBD1 (5 bases agree). This TCR derives from a man between 18 and 29 years old with COVID-19, enrolled during active disease. This receptor has the CDR3 CASSLRQQETQYF. The DNA is as follows: TGTGCCAGCAGCTTGAGACAGCAAGAGACCCAGTACTTC.